This record looks at one T cell receptor beta chain sequence and its context. The antigen is undetermined. Cells designated naive CD8 were CD45RO-negative and were positively selected for CCR7, with terminally differentiated effector memory CD45RA+ cells excluded. Healthy and HIV-negative, the adult donors had no recent acute infections or vaccinations. This sample is drawn from a study of shared clonotypes between healthy human individuals. Study details: CD4 naive and memory got three plates each, CD8 naive two, CD8 memory one.

V gave up 2 bases and J gave up 8 bases, with 24 bases separating them. Germline CDR1 and CDR2: SGHVS and FQNEAQ. CDR3 length: 17 amino acids. Findings of the study overall: How much donors shared clonotypes was expected to be affected by sequencing depth.

The assay was immunoSEQ multiplex PCR, and TCRdb's table has in-frame clones only and misses some. The sample lists approximately 1.9 million clones, over 85% occurring once. Input material: naive CD8+ T cells from PBMCs. The clonotype was recovered from a man between 18 and 29 years old in good health. Some clones in this sample may be carry-over from other donors' samples. The V and J genes are TRBV7-8 and TRBJ1-2, with D possibly matching TRBD1 (5 bases). CDR3 coding DNA: TGTGCCAGCAGCTTATTTTCATTGGGGCAGGGAGCTGGCGGCTACACCTTC. It encodes CASSLFSLGQGAGGYTF.